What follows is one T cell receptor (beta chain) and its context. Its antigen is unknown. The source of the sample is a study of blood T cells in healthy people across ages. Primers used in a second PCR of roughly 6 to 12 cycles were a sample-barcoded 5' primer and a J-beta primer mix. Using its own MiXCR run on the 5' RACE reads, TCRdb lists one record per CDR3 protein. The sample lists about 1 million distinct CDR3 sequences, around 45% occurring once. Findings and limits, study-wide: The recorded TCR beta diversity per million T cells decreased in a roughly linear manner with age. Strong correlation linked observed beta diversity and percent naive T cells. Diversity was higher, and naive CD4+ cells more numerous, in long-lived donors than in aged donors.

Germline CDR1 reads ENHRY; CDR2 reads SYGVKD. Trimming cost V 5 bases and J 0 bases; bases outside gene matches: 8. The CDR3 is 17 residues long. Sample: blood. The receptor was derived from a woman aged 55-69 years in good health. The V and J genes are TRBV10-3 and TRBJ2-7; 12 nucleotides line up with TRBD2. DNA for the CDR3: TGTGCCATCAGTACCGGGACTAGCGGGCGAAACTCCTACGAGCAGTACTTC. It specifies CAISTGTSGRNSYEQYF.